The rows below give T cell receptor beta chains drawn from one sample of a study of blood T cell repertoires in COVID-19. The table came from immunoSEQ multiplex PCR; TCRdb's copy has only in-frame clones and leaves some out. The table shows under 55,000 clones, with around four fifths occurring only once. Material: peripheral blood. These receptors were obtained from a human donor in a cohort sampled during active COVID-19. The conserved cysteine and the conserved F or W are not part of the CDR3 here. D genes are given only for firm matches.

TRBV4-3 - ASSQVAAVEKLF
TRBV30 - AWSRGTGANVLT
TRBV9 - ASSVTESYEQY
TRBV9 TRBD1 ASSPGQGDGYT
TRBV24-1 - ATSDPPPSTDTQY
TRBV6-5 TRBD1 ASSYEWTGGDGYT
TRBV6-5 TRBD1 ASKRTGENSPLH
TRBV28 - ASSLDQTGAKNIQY
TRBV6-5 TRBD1 ASSYLTGGTDTQY
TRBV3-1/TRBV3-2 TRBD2 AVGSGGDTDTQY
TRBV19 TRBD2 ASRREQTLSYEQY
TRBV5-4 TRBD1 ASSLDRGQAGYT
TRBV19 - ASSRGQGGIGGELF
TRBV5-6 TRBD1 ASSFGQGTKQF
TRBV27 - ASSLLGGYEQY
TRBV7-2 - ASSLAARTYEQY
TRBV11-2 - ASSWAHEQF
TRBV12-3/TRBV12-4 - ASVGHHTDTQY
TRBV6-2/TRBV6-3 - ASSHREPTYEKLF
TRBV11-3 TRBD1 ASSPRTGSTEAF
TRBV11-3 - ASSLVSGGPRDEQF
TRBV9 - ASSAGVHYGYT
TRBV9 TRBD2 ASSAELAGGGNEQF
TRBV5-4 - ASSLVTGRGETQY
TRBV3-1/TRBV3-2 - ASSQDSPTPAAYNSPLH
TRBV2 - ASRGTGTYGYT
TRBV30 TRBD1 AWSATGGAQNTQY
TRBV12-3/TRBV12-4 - ASSLGRGNTIY
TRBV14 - ASSLSNSPLH
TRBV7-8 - ASSLESSYEQY
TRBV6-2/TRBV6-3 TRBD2 ASSSLLAGIYEQY
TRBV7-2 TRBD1 ASSDQTGMRTDTQY
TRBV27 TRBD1 ASSFGFQGGGSPLH
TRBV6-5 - ASSYVTDSQAF
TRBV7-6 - ASSLRTRSPYGYT
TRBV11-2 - ASSWPQPSGNEQF
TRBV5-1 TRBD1 ASSLWDSNYGYT
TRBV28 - ASSPAGYEQY
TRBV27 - ASSLLTGVAGELF
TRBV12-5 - ASGLERGRGTEAF
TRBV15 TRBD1 ATSRSGTGNTEAF
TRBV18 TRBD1 ASSYMPPRGPSGNQPQH
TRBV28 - ASSLGGYNEQF
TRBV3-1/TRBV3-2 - ASSQDLVRVGYT
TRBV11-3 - ASSLDGQRPNNEQF
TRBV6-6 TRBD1 ASNGQESSGANVLT
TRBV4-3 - ASSHLLTDTQY
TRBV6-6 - ASSYYRQANTEAF
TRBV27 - ASKKATHSGNTIY
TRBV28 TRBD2 ASSRGGTDTQY
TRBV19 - ASSIYGQFNQPQH
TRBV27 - ASSFPDRATNEKLF
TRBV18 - ASSGRRDTEAF
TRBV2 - ASSGDRRRNTEAF
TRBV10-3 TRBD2 AISQRGDTQY